The 5 T cell receptor beta chains listed next were all sequenced from one sample in a study of cytomegalovirus exposure and HLA in healthy donors. The PCR made use of 60 Vbeta and 13 Jbeta primers. Measured with immunoSEQ multiplex PCR; TCRdb has only the in-frame clones, and not every one. Of 120,000 to 150,000 clones in the sample, approximately 80% are singletons; the top ten hold more than 3.5%. Material for sequencing was PBMCs. The receptors stem from a woman aged 40 to 50 in good health and CMV-seropositive.

V is TRBV7-2 and J is TRBJ2-1, with D possibly being TRBD1 (5 bases). Germline assignment: CDR1 SGHTA and CDR2 FQGNSA. Trimming cost V 8 bases and J 7 bases, with 18 bases left between them. This CDR3 has 14 amino acids. The CDR3: CASGLPSGQNEQFF. The CDR3 DNA sequence: TGTGCCAGCGGCCTCCCCTCAGGACAAAATGAGCAGTTCTTC. Filled out from reference TRBV7-2 and TRBJ2-1, the complete variable domain reads GAGVSQSPSNKVTEKGKDVELRCDPISGHTALYWYRQSLGQGLEFLIYFQGNSAPDKSGLPSDRFSAERTGGSVSTLTIQRTQQEDSAVYLCASGLPSGQNEQFFGPGTRLTVL.

The J gene is TRBJ2-6, the V gene TRBV9, with D possibly TRBD1 on 5 matching bases. CDR1 is SGDLS and CDR2 is YYNGEE in the germline V gene. The V end was cut by 2 bases, the J end by 1 base, with 7 bases between. This CDR3 region has 15 residues. DNA of the CDR3: TGTGCCAGCAGCGTGTCAGGGTCTGGGGCCAACGTCCTGACTTTC. Translating it yields CASSVSGSGANVLTF.

The chain carries TRBV15 and TRBJ2-5; 10 nucleotides agree with TRBD1. J was trimmed by 2 bases and V by 5 bases; bases with no gene match: 5. Germline values: CDR1 LNHNV, CDR2 YYDKDF (reference sequence). The CDR3 runs 15 residues. The CDR3 nucleotides are TGTGCCACCAGCCCCGGGACAGGGGTACAAGAGACCCAGTACTTC. Protein product: CATSPGTGVQETQYF.

This sequence joins TRBV28 and TRBJ1-1; 8 bases align to TRBD1. Germline-derived CDR1 and CDR2 are MDHEN and SYDVKM. The CDR3 totals 15 residues. V was clipped by 4 bases and J by 5 bases; unmatched bases: 9. CDR3 nucleotide sequence: TGTGCCAGCAGTTACCTCGACAGGGGAGGGACTGAAGCTTTCTTT. This gives the protein CASSYLDRGGTEAFF. Drawing the rest from reference TRBV28 and TRBJ1-1, the complete variable domain is DVKVTQSSRYLVKRTGEKVFLECVQDMDHENMFWYRQDPGLGLRLIYFSYDVKMKEKGDIPEGYSVSREKKERFSLILESASTNQTSMYLCASSYLDRGGTEAFFGQGTRLTVV.

The chain joins TRBV18 to TRBJ2-7, with D unclear. Trimming stripped 3 bases from V and 1 base from J, with 10 bases between. Germline values: CDR1 KGHSH, CDR2 LQKENI. The CDR3 covers 14 residues. CDR3 amino acids: CASSPYSRSYEQYF. The DNA of the CDR3 is TGTGCCAGCTCACCTTACAGTCGGTCCTACGAGCAGTACTTC.